The 7 T cell receptor beta chains below all came from one sample that was sequenced in a study of technical replicates of blood from a few donors. Assay: immunoSEQ multiplex PCR; the TCRdb copy retains only in-frame clones and omits some. The profile shows tens of thousands of clones, less than 95% of them singletons. Specimen: T cells isolated from PBMCs. The receptors shown here come from a human donor in good health.

This chain links TRBV5-4 with TRBJ2-3; 8 bases align to TRBD1. V lost 7 bases to trimming and J lost 4 bases; unmatched junction nucleotides: 11. CDR3 length equals 15 residues. Germline loops: CDR1 SGHNT, CDR2 YYREEE (reference sequence). CDR3 in DNA: TGTGCCAGCTCGGGGAGGACAGGGAGGCCAGATACGCAGTATTTT. Residues: CASSGRTGRPDTQYF.

The chain is built from TRBV30 and TRBJ1-1; no firm D call. CDR1 GTSNPN and CDR2 SVGIG come from the germline V gene (reference sequence). The V gene lost 3 bases and the J gene lost 5 bases, with 13 bases spanning the gap. The CDR3 totals 13 residues. The CDR3 sequence: CAWSPAGATEAFF. The CDR3 DNA is TGTGCCTGGAGCCCCGCGGGAGCGACTGAAGCTTTCTTT.

The chain is built from TRBV28 and TRBJ2-1, with D tentatively TRBD2 (5 bases). Trimming removed 0 bases from V and 4 bases from J, with 10 bases in between. The CDR3 has 15 residues. The germline CDR1 and CDR2 sequences are MDHEN and SYDVKM. The CDR3 DNA follows: TGTGCCAGCAGTTTATGGAGACGAGGGTACAATGAGCAGTTCTTC. It is translated as CASSLWRRGYNEQFF.

The chain has TRBV5-4 and TRBJ2-3; 15 bases map to TRBD2. Trimming cost V 3 bases and J 4 bases; bases outside gene matches: 12. Germline CDR1 SGHNT, CDR2 YYREEE (reference sequence). The CDR3 contains 19 residues. CDR3 nucleotide sequence: TGTGCCAGCAGCTCCCTCGGACTAGCGGGGGGGTTAAGAGCAGATACGCAGTATTTT. Its translation is CASSSLGLAGGLRADTQYF.

The rearrangement joins TRBV7-9 to TRBJ1-3, with 7 positions matching TRBD1. V shed 5 bases, J shed 0 bases, and the junction held 16 bases outside the gene matches. Germline CDR1 SEHNR, CDR2 FQNEAQ (reference sequence). The CDR3 has 19 amino acids. The chain's CDR3 is CASSQPRDSTTPSGNTIYF. CDR3 in DNA: TGTGCCAGCAGCCAACCCCGGGACAGCACAACTCCCTCTGGAAACACCATATATTTT.

V and J are TRBV6-6 and TRBJ1-1; D ambiguous. The germline V and J ends were trimmed by 6 bases and 7 bases, with 9 bases remaining between them. CDR1 and CDR2 (germline): MNHNY, SVGAGI (reference sequence). This CDR3 is 11 amino acids long. The CDR3 spells CASSREGEAFF. The CDR3 DNA is TGTGCCAGCAGCCGCGAGGGTGAAGCTTTCTTT.

This clone was counted a single time. This rearrangement joins TRBV29-1 to TRBJ1-1; D is unclear. Trimming shortened V by 5 bases and J by 0 bases, and 13 bases separated the two germline ends. The CDR3 has 14 residues. Germline CDR1 is SQVTM and CDR2 is ANQGSEA. The CDR3, as DNA: TGCAGCGTTAGGGAGGGAATAGTGAACACTGAAGCTTTCTTT. Translating gives CSVREGIVNTEAFF.